This T cell receptor (beta chain) was recovered during a study of blood T cell repertoires in COVID-19. The overall study: Specimens from acute and convalescent COVID-19 originated in the United States, Italy and Spain.

Some clones are missing from TCRdb's copy, which holds only in-frame ones; the method was immunoSEQ multiplex PCR. The sample lists 70,000 to 80,000 clones; approximately 88% were seen once. The material sequenced was peripheral blood. This receptor was taken from a woman aged 45-60 years with acute or convalescent COVID-19.

The CDR3 loop is CASSHRGRETQYF. CDR3 DNA sequence: TGTGCCAGCAGCCACAGGGGGCGGGAGACCCAGTACTTC. J is TRBJ2-5 and V is TRBV6-6; 9 bases align to TRBD1. Germline V gene lookup returns CDR1 MNHNY and CDR2 SVGAGI (reference sequence). The V gene end was trimmed by 6 bases and the J gene end by 5 bases; junction bases not matched to a gene: 4. The CDR3 is 13 amino acids.